A single sample gave rise to the 10 T cell receptor beta chains below, sequenced in a study of cytomegalovirus exposure and HLA in healthy donors. PCR employed 60 Vbeta and 13 Jbeta primers. The assay was immunoSEQ multiplex PCR, and TCRdb's table has in-frame clones only and misses some. The profile shows about 92,000 clones, roughly 69% of them singletons. The sample taken for sequencing was PBMCs. Every receptor here comes from a man between 50 and 59 years old in good health and CMV-seronegative.

This chain joins TRBV19 and TRBJ2-1, with D perhaps TRBD2 (5 bases). V dropped 3 bases and J dropped 10 bases, with 13 bases sitting between them. The CDR3 is 13 residues long. Per the germline V gene, CDR1 is LNHDA and CDR2 is SQIVND (reference sequence). CDR3 bases: TGTGCCAGTAGTATTCGGTTTGCTAGCGAGCAGTTCTTC. It specifies CASSIRFASEQFF.

V and J are TRBV7-2 and TRBJ1-1; 10 bases agree with TRBD1. The CDR3 extends over 13 amino acids. Germline V gene data show CDR1 as SGHTA and CDR2 as FQGNSA. Germline trimming cut 2 bases from V and 11 bases from J; bases unmatched to any gene: 5. The CDR3 reads CASSLRQGAPAFF. In DNA, the CDR3 is TGTGCCAGCAGCTTAAGACAGGGGGCGCCGGCTTTCTTT.

This chain links TRBV4-3 with TRBJ2-5; no clear D. CDR1 is LGHNA, CDR2 YSLEER, per germline. With 4 bases removed from V and 4 bases from J, the gap between germline ends came to 16 bases. CDR3 size: 15 residues. CDR3 bases: TGCGCCAGCAGCCCAGCCCGCTCGGAGCTAGAGACCCAGTACTTC. Protein product: CASSPARSELETQYF.

The CDR3 loop is CASSLSSGSTDTQYF. The CDR3 DNA reads as TGTGCCAGCAGCTTGTCAAGCGGGAGTACAGATACGCAGTATTTT. The chain combines TRBV13 with TRBJ2-3; 8 bases line up with TRBD2. V dropped 3 bases and J dropped 3; count of bases not matched to a gene: 5. CDR1 PRHDT and CDR2 FYEKMQ come from the germline V gene (reference sequence). The CDR3 consists of 15 residues.

The gene calls are TRBV6-5 and TRBJ2-2; 11 bases are shared with TRBD2. This CDR3 contains 15 residues. V gave up 6 bases and J gave up 6 bases; unmatched junction bases: 6. Germline CDR1 and CDR2: MNHEY and SVGAGI. CDR3 coding DNA: TGTGCCAGCAGCCCGGTAGCGGGAGGGCCCGGGGAGCTGTTTTTT. Protein sequence: CASSPVAGGPGELFF.

This sequence joins TRBV5-1 and TRBJ2-7, with TRBD2 matching 11 bases. Germline V gene data show CDR1 as SGHRS and CDR2 as YFSETQ. The CDR3 runs to 14 residues. Trimming took 4 bases from V and 2 from J; bases not matched to a gene: 2. The CDR3 sequence: CASSPTSGAYEQYF. The CDR3 coding sequence is TGCGCCAGCAGCCCGACTAGCGGGGCCTACGAGCAGTACTTC.

The chain employs TRBV7-2 and TRBJ2-7; TRBD2 aligns across 9 bases. The germline V gene has CDR1 SGHTA and CDR2 FQGNSA. J was trimmed by 6 bases and V by 5 bases; bases with no gene match: 11. The CDR3 has 15 residues. The CDR3 reads CASSPGLAPVGEQYV. The CDR3 DNA is TGTGCCAGCAGCCCGGGACTAGCCCCCGTGGGCGAGCAGTACGTC.

The V gene is TRBV30, the J gene TRBJ1-6, with 9 bases fitting TRBD1. This CDR3 comprises 14 residues. With V trimmed by 7 bases and J by 5 bases, 6 bases remained unmatched. Germline CDR1 is GTSNPN and CDR2 is SVGIG (reference sequence). This CDR3 is CALLQGANNSPLHF. In DNA form, the CDR3 reads TGTGCCTTACTACAGGGGGCGAATAATTCACCCCTCCACTTT.

The V call is TRBV28, the J call TRBJ1-5; D call uncertain. The CDR3 extends over 13 amino acids. Germline values: CDR1 MDHEN, CDR2 SYDVKM. V was clipped by 3 bases and J by 7 bases, with 10 bases between them. CDR3 nucleotide sequence: TGTGCCAGCAGTTTCGACTTCGGACAGCCCCAGCATTTT. It specifies CASSFDFGQPQHF. The full variable domain, its missing parts supplied by reference TRBV28 and TRBJ1-5, is DVKVTQSSRYLVKRTGEKVFLECVQDMDHENMFWYRQDPGLGLRLIYFSYDVKMKEKGDIPEGYSVSREKKERFSLILESASTNQTSMYLCASSFDFGQPQHFGDGTRLSIL.

This rearrangement joins TRBV7-9 to TRBJ2-7; TRBD2 matches 16 bases. The CDR3 runs to 16 residues. Germline V lookup: CDR1 SEHNR, CDR2 FQNEAQ (reference sequence). V lost 5 bases and J lost 2; bases outside the gene matches: 3. The CDR3: CASSPGTSGGAYEQYF. CDR3 sequence (DNA): TGTGCCAGCAGCCCCGGGACTAGCGGGGGGGCCTACGAGCAGTACTTC.